The clone carrying this T cell receptor (beta chain) was observed many times. Newly diagnosed hyperthyroidism, duration under 2 months, in patients aged 18 to 65. V was clipped by 6 bases and J by 6 bases; unmatched bases: 5. The CDR3 is 14 residues long. Per the germline V gene, CDR1 is MDHEN and CDR2 is SYDVKM. The source of the sample is a study of T cells in Graves' hyperthyroidism and ophthalmopathy. Amplification of TCR beta CDR3 regions used RNA as the template. Researchers ran a first-round RT-PCR on the TCR CDR3 using the HTBI primer set. Each CDR3 protein gets one entry after TCRdb re-called the multiplex PCR reads with MiXCR. The table has around 280,000 distinct CDR3 sequences, about an eighth seen once.

Source material: blood. The rearrangement uses TRBV28 and TRBJ2-1; 10 nucleotides match TRBD2. The TCR originated in a woman aged 40 to 49 with Graves' hyperthyroidism. The CDR3 loop is CASSSASGSNEQFF. The CDR3 nucleotides are TGTGCCAGCAGCTCCGCTAGCGGGAGCAATGAGCAGTTCTTC.